This TCR beta chain comes out of a study of shared clonotypes between healthy human individuals. The CDR3 loop spans 17 amino acids. V was trimmed by 2 bases and J by 6 bases, leaving 19 bases between them. Germline V gene sequence: CDR1 SNHLY, CDR2 FYNNEI. The protocol was immunoSEQ multiplex PCR, while the TCRdb copy is restricted to in-frame clones and leaves out a portion. This sample has 900,000 to 1,200,000 clones, with 78% found just once. This clone was seen once. The sequenced sample was memory CD4+ T cells from PBMCs. Subset here: CD45RA-negative fraction. The V gene is TRBV2, the J gene TRBJ2-2; tentatively, D is TRBD2 (6 bases). The source of this sequence is a man younger than 35 in good health. Some clones in this sample may be carry-over from other donors' samples. Here the CDR3 DNA reads TGTGCCAGCAGTGAATTGGGGGGACCAAGTTTATCCGGGGAGCTGTTTTTT. It is translated as CASSELGGPSLSGELFF. The full variable domain, rest sourced from reference TRBV2 and TRBJ2-2, is EPEVTQTPSHQVTQMGQEVILRCVPISNHLYFYWYRQILGQKVEFLVSFYNNEISEKSEIFDDQFSVERPDGSNFTLKIRSTKLEDSAMYFCASSELGGPSLSGELFFGEGSRLTVL.